A single sample gave rise to the 9 T cell receptor beta chains below, sequenced in a study of T cell repertoires in cytomegalovirus infection. TCRdb reanalysed the reads using MiXCR and keeps one entry per CDR3 protein. The data hold 150,000 to 200,000 distinct CDR3 sequences, with roughly a sixth observed a single time. The sample taken for sequencing was CD8+ T cells from PBMCs. Every receptor here comes from a human donor in good health (CMV status not recorded). Some clones in this sample may be carry-over from other donors' samples.

The rearrangement links TRBV12-3 or TRBV12-4 to TRBJ1-1; the D is unclear. The CDR3 totals 17 residues. V lost 3 bases and J 1 base, leaving 18 bases between the germline ends. The CDR3: CASSFVMESAPNTEAFF. CDR3 nucleotide sequence: TGTGCCAGCAGTTTTGTTATGGAGTCAGCGCCGAACACTGAAGCTTTCTTT.

This chain uses TRBV6-6 with TRBJ1-1; D remains ambiguous. Trimming cost V 6 bases and J 4 bases, with 12 bases left between them. The CDR3 is 13 amino acids. The V gene's germline CDR1 is MNHNY and CDR2 SVGAGI (reference sequence). This chain's CDR3 is CASSRTTATEAFF. CDR3 coding DNA: TGTGCCAGCAGCCGAACAACTGCCACTGAAGCTTTCTTT.

This clonotype was found a few times. V and J are TRBV6-4 and TRBJ2-3, with 7 bases fitting TRBD2. V lost 0 bases and J lost 3; bases outside the gene matches: 3. Germline values: CDR1 MRHNA, CDR2 SNTAGT. This CDR3 has 15 amino acids. CDR3 residues: CASSDSNGGTDTQYF. CDR3 DNA: TGTGCCAGCAGTGACTCAAACGGGGGGACAGATACGCAGTATTTT.

This clonotype was seen more than once but under ten times. The genes are TRBV9 and TRBJ2-3; TRBD2 might be the D (5 bases). Germline V lookup: CDR1 SGDLS, CDR2 YYNGEE. The V end lost 0 bases, the J end lost 0 bases, and 17 bases lay between the germline ends. This CDR3 is 18 amino acids long. Written as DNA, the CDR3 is TGTGCCAGCAGCGTAGCAATTGAGGACTTCCCTAGCACAGATACGCAGTATTTT. It translates to CASSVAIEDFPSTDTQYF.

Concerning this clonotype: The junction departs from the called germline gene at one end, perhaps through a read error. The V and J genes are TRBV7-9 and TRBJ2-4; TRBD1 is a possible D gene (6 bases). Germline-derived CDR1 and CDR2 are SEHNR and FQNEAQ (reference sequence). The CDR3 length is 17 residues. For the CDR3, the DNA is TGTGCCAGCAGCCCCGGTGGACAGCCATTAGCCAAAAACAGTCAGTACTTC. Translated, it gives CASSPGGQPLAKNSQYF.

This clonotype was detected ten times or more. The chain carries TRBV28 and TRBJ1-2; 7 bases are a match to TRBD1. The CDR3 has 14 amino acids. Trimming removed 3 bases from V and 9 bases from J; junction bases left unmatched: 10. Germline lookup yields CDR1 MDHEN and CDR2 SYDVKM. CDR3 region: CASSFQGGLLSYTF. The CDR3 DNA reads TGTGCCAGCAGTTTTCAGGGGGGACTGCTGAGCTACACCTTC.

V is TRBV4-1 and J is TRBJ2-5; 9 nucleotides agree with TRBD2. CDR3 length equals 15 residues. From germline, CDR1 is MGHRA and CDR2 YSYEKL. V lost 0 bases and J lost 3; bases outside the gene matches: 2. DNA for the CDR3: TGCGCCAGCAGCCAAGAGCGGGGGGGAGAAGAGACCCAGTACTTC. Residues: CASSQERGGEETQYF.

This clonotype was seen ten or more times. The genes are TRBV6-6 and TRBJ2-1; TRBD2 agrees at 8 bases. Trimming cost V 0 bases and J 8 bases; bases outside gene matches: 3. The CDR3 contains 14 residues. Looked up from germline, CDR1 is MNHNY and CDR2 is SVGAGI (reference sequence). Here the CDR3 reads CASSYSGTRDEQFF. The CDR3 DNA is TGTGCCAGCAGTTACTCGGGGACTAGGGATGAGCAGTTCTTC.

V and J are TRBV10-3 and TRBJ2-1, with TRBD2 matching 10 bases. CDR1 is ENHRY, CDR2 SYGVKD, per germline. V lost 6 bases and J lost 5; bases outside the gene matches: 4. There are 14 residues in the CDR3. CDR3 in DNA: TGTGCCATCAGCCGGACTAGCGGAGACAATGAGCAGTTCTTC. Translation: CAISRTSGDNEQFF.